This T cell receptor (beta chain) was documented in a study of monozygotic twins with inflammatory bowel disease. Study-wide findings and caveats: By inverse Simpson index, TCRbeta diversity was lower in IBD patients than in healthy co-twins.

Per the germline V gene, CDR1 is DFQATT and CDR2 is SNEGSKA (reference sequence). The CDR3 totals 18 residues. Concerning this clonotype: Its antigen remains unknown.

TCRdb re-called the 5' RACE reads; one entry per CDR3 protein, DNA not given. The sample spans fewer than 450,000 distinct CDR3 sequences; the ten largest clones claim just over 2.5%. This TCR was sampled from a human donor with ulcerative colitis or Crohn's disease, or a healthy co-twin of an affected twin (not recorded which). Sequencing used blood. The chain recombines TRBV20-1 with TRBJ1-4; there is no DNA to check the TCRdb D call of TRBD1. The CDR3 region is CSARAPTGRIATNEKLFF.